This T cell receptor (beta chain) was captured in a study of blood T cell repertoires in COVID-19. Study context: The samples span acute and convalescent COVID-19 from the United States, Italy and Spain. Sample material is recorded as cDNA or gDNA derived from T cells, B-cell-depleted T cells, or PBMCs.

In the original analysis: By means of reference gene primer amplification, nucleated cell counts were estimated. Method: immunoSEQ multiplex PCR; TCRdb's copy keeps in-frame clones and lacks some. V and J calls and clone size are copied from that table; D and trimming were computed from the DNA. The table has about 370,000 clones, about 89% seen once. V dropped 1 base and J dropped 2; count of bases not matched to a gene: 3. This CDR3 is 17 amino acids long. Germline V CDR1 and CDR2: LGHNA, YNFKEQ. Enrolled during active infection, Seattle patients were then followed longitudinally. Specimen: peripheral blood. The chain carries TRBV4-2 and TRBJ2-1; 12 nucleotides align to TRBD2. This TCR derives from a woman aged 30 to 39 with COVID-19, enrolled during active disease. CDR3 sequence reads: CASSQGTSGVTYNEQFF. The CDR3 coding sequence is TGTGCCAGCAGCCAAGGGACTAGCGGGGTAACCTACAATGAGCAGTTCTTC.